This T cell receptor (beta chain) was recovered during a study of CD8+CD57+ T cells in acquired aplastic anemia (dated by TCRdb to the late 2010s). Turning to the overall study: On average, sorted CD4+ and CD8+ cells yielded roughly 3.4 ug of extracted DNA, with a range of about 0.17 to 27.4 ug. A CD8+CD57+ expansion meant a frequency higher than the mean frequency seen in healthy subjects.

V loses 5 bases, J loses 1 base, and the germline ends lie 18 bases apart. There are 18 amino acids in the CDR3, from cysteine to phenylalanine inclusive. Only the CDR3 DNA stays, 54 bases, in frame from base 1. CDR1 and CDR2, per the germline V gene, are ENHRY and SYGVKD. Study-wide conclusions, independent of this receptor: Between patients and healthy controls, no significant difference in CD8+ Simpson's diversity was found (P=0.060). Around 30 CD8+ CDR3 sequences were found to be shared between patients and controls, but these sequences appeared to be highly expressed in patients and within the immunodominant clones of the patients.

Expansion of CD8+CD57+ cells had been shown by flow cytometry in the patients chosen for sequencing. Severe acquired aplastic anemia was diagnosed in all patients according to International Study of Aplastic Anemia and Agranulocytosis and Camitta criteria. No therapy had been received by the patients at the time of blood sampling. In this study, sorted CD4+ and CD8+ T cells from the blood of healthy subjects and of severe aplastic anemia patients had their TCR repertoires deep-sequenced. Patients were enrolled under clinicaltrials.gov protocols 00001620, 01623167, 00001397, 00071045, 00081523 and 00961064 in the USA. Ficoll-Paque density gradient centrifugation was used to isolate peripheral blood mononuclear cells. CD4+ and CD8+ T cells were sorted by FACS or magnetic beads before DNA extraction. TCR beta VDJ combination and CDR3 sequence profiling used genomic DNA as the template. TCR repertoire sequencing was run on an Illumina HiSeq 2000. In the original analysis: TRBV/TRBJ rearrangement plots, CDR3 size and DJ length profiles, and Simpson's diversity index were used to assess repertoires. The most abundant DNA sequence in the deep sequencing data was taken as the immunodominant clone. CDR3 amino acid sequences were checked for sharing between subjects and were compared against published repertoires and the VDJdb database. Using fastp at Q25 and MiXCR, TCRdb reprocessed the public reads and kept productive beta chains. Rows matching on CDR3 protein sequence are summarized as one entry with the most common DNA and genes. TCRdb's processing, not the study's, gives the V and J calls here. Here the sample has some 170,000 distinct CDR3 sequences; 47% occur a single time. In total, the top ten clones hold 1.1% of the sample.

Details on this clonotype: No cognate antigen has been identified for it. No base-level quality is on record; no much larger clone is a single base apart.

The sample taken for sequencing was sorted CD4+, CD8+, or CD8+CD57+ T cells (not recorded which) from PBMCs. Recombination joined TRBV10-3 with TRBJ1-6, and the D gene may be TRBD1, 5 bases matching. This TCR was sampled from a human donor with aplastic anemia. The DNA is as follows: TGTGCCATCAGTTCTGGGACCTCCCCGATTTCCTATAATTCACCCCTCCACTTT. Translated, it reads CAISSGTSPISYNSPLHF.